This T cell receptor beta chain was profiled in a study of graft-versus-host responses after intestinal transplantation. Study-wide background: Transplants were multivisceral, liver-intestinal, or isolated intestinal.

Graft samples were processed, releasing intraepithelial and lamina propria lymphocytes. TCRdb's copy holds only in-frame clones and misses some; the assay was immunoSEQ multiplex PCR. The table records approximately 16,000 clones, around two thirds of them present only once. Germline V gene sequence: CDR1 SGHTA, CDR2 FQGNSA. The CDR3 is made up of 15 amino acids. V was cut by 1 base and J by 4 bases, with 14 bases left in between. The chain has TRBV7-2 and TRBJ2-7; possible D gene TRBD1, 6 bases. This material consisted of ileum tissue, taken approximately 700 days after intestinal transplantation. The sequence was collected from a human patient who received an intestinal transplant, so some T cells may come from the graft donor. In DNA, the CDR3 is TGTGCCAGCAGCTTAGTCCCCGGCAGGGGTTACGAGCAGTACTTC. Translation gives CASSLVPGRGYEQYF.